The 27 T cell receptor beta chains below were found in one sample sequenced in a study of T cell responses to AZD1222 COVID-19 vaccine. Data came from immunoSEQ multiplex PCR; TCRdb stores just in-frame clones and leaves some out. The sample includes around 70,000 clones, 70% to 90% of them seen just once. The sequenced sample was peripheral blood, obtained 28 days after the second AZD1222 dose. These receptor sequences come from an adult who received the AZD1222 COVID-19 vaccine.

The CDR3 bases are TGTGCCAGCAGCCATGGAAGTCATACGCAGTATTTT. Its protein product is CASSHGSHTQYF. V is TRBV14 and J is TRBJ2-3; no definite D call. This CDR3 region has 12 residues. V lost 3 bases, J lost 7 bases, and 8 bases lay in between. Germline CDR1 reads SGHDN; CDR2 reads FVKESK.

This clone was detected only once. V and J are TRBV19 and TRBJ2-1, with D unresolved. Germline assignment: CDR1 LNHDA and CDR2 SQIVND (reference sequence). V shed 7 bases and J shed 5 bases, with 6 bases lying between them. There are 11 residues in the CDR3. CDR3 in DNA: TGTGCCAGTATGTGGGACAATGAGCAGTTCTTC. This translates into CASMWDNEQFF.

The V and J genes are TRBV6-5 and TRBJ1-2; D unresolved. Germline V gene sequence: CDR1 MNHEY, CDR2 SVGAGI. V was pared by 7 bases and J by 0 bases, with 6 bases between. The CDR3 length is 12 residues. DNA of the CDR3: TGTGCCAGCAAATCAGCTAACTATGGCTACACCTTC. This gives the protein CASKSANYGYTF.

The chain combines TRBV29-1 with TRBJ1-1; TRBD1 matches at 10 bases. Germline V CDR1 and CDR2: SQVTM, ANQGSEA. There are 13 residues in the CDR3. With V trimmed by 6 bases and J by 3 bases, 4 bases remained unmatched. CDR3 in amino acids: CSVVGQGHTEAFF. In nucleotides, the CDR3 is TGCAGCGTGGTGGGACAGGGGCACACTGAAGCTTTCTTT.

The chain carries TRBV27 and TRBJ1-4; a possible D gene is TRBD1 (5 bases). The CDR3 is made up of 15 amino acids. The germline V gene encodes CDR1 MNHEY and CDR2 SMNVEV (reference sequence). V lost 5 bases and J 7 bases, leaving 17 bases between the germline ends. This CDR3 is CASSDLYQGGEKLFF. The CDR3 bases are TGTGCCAGCAGTGACTTGTATCAGGGAGGTGAAAAACTGTTTTTT.

The chain uses TRBV30 and TRBJ1-3, with TRBD1 matching over 10 bases. CDR1 GTSNPN and CDR2 SVGIG come from the germline V gene (reference sequence). V lost 1 base to trimming and J lost 9 bases; unmatched junction nucleotides: 6. The length of the CDR3 is 14 residues. The CDR3 region is CAWSAGQGVGTIYF. The DNA for the CDR3 is TGTGCCTGGAGTGCCGGACAGGGGGTGGGCACCATATATTTT.

V and J are TRBV7-8 and TRBJ2-1; 10 bases line up with TRBD2. In germline, CDR1 is SGHVS, CDR2 FQNEAQ. J gave up 6 bases and V 5 bases, and 10 bases lay outside the gene matches. The CDR3 has 16 residues. CDR3 sequence reads: CASSPRWASGSNEQFF. CDR3 nucleotides: TGTGCCAGCAGCCCCCGGTGGGCTAGCGGGAGCAATGAGCAGTTCTTC.

This chain connects TRBV12-5 to TRBJ2-1, with D perhaps matching TRBD1 (6 bases). In germline, CDR1 is LGHNT, CDR2 FRNRAP. Trimming shortened V by 2 bases and J by 7 bases, and 12 bases separated the two germline ends. CDR3 length: 14 amino acids. CDR3 amino acids: CASGLFQGINEQFF. CDR3 DNA: TGTGCTAGTGGTTTGTTTCAGGGGATTAATGAGCAGTTCTTC.

The rearrangement joins TRBV19 to TRBJ1-2, with 8 bases lining up with TRBD1. CDR1 is LNHDA and CDR2 is SQIVND in the germline V gene (reference sequence). The CDR3 runs 15 residues. V was pared by 2 bases and J by 6 bases, with 8 bases of the junction left unmatched. The CDR3 reads CASSISPDRVNGYTF. CDR3 nucleotide sequence: TGTGCCAGTAGTATATCCCCGGACAGGGTGAATGGCTACACCTTC.

The CDR3 sequence is CASSFLSGIATDTQYF. CDR3 DNA sequence: TGTGCCAGCAGTTTCCTGAGCGGGATTGCCACAGATACGCAGTATTTT. The V and J genes are TRBV27 and TRBJ2-3; TRBD2 matches 7 bases. Germline lookup yields CDR1 MNHEY and CDR2 SMNVEV (reference sequence). This CDR3 has 16 amino acids. The ends lost 3 bases at V and 2 bases at J; junction bases unmatched: 8.

This chain links TRBV7-3 with TRBJ2-1; D is tentatively TRBD1 or TRBD2 (5 bases each). Germline values: CDR1 SGHTA, CDR2 FQGTGA. CDR3 length equals 15 residues. V dropped 5 bases and J dropped 5 bases, with 16 bases sitting between them. The CDR3 coding sequence is TGTGCCAGCAGCCAAGGGCAAGGGGACCACAATGAGCAGTTCTTC. Translation: CASSQGQGDHNEQFF.

The chain uses TRBV30 and TRBJ2-6; unclear D gene. Germline V gene data show CDR1 as GTSNPN and CDR2 as SVGIG (reference sequence). V was cut by 2 bases and J by 2 bases, with 7 bases left in between. The CDR3 runs 14 residues. The CDR3 sequence: CAWSIQAGANVLTF. In DNA form, the CDR3 reads TGTGCCTGGAGTATCCAGGCTGGGGCCAACGTCCTGACTTTC.

The V call is TRBV6-5, the J call TRBJ1-5; 7 bases are shared with TRBD1. This CDR3 is 15 amino acids long. V lost 2 bases to trimming and J lost 7 bases; unmatched junction nucleotides: 8. Germline V gene lookup returns CDR1 MNHEY and CDR2 SVGAGI. DNA of the CDR3: TGTGCCAGCAGTTACGGCCAGGGGGGCGGGCAGCCCCAGCATTTT. Translating gives CASSYGQGGGQPQHF.

The rearrangement uses TRBV6-1 and TRBJ1-4; 7 bases line up with TRBD1. In germline, CDR1 is MNHNS, CDR2 SASEGT. The CDR3 totals 17 residues. With 0 bases clipped from V and 8 bases from J, the junction kept 12 bases outside the gene matches. The CDR3 DNA sequence: TGTGCCAGCAGTGAAGCTAGAGCAAGACAGGGAAGAGAAAAACTGTTTTTT. Translating it yields CASSEARARQGREKLFF.

V and J are TRBV5-1 and TRBJ1-1; the D gene is possibly TRBD1 (5 bases). Germline V gene lookup returns CDR1 SGHRS and CDR2 YFSETQ. V lost 0 bases, J lost 2 bases, and 8 bases lay in between. This CDR3 is 14 amino acids long. CDR3 nucleotides: TGCGCCAGCAGCTTGGAACAGGCCAACACTGAAGCTTTCTTT. Encoded protein: CASSLEQANTEAFF.

This sequence joins TRBV5-8 and TRBJ1-1; 7 nucleotides match TRBD1. Trimming removed 5 bases from V and 3 bases from J; junction bases left unmatched: 7. This CDR3 comprises 14 residues. CDR1 SGHTS and CDR2 YDEGEE come from the germline V gene. CDR3 residues: CASSQGVRDTEAFF. The CDR3 region has the DNA TGTGCCAGCAGTCAGGGGGTTAGGGACACTGAAGCTTTCTTT.

The chain links TRBV14 to TRBJ1-4; D may be TRBD1 (5 bases). V was cut by 4 bases and J by 4 bases, with 16 bases left in between. The length of the CDR3 is 16 residues. Germline V lookup: CDR1 SGHDN, CDR2 FVKESK. In DNA form, the CDR3 reads TGTGCCAGCAGCCCATCTACCGGGGGGGGTAATGAAAAACTGTTTTTT. It encodes CASSPSTGGGNEKLFF.

The CDR3 reads CASRGQGFAYGYTF. The CDR3 nucleotides read TGTGCCAGCAGGGGACAGGGGTTCGCGTATGGCTACACCTTC. The chain carries TRBV6-5 and TRBJ1-2; 10 bases fit TRBD1. The germline CDR1 and CDR2 sequences are MNHEY and SVGAGI. The V segment lost 6 bases and the J segment 5 bases; nucleotides outside the gene matches: 6. This CDR3 is 14 amino acids long.

The chain couples TRBV25-1 to TRBJ1-2, with TRBD1 identical over 9 bases. V shed 3 bases, J shed 8 bases, and the junction held 10 bases outside the gene matches. Germline lookup yields CDR1 MGHDK and CDR2 SYGVNS. The CDR3 sequence is 15 residues long. The CDR3 spells CASSEPSGQGLGYTF. As DNA, the CDR3 is TGTGCCAGCAGTGAGCCCTCAGGACAGGGGCTGGGCTACACCTTC.

This chain links TRBV12-3 or TRBV12-4 with TRBJ2-3; D ambiguous. The CDR3 consists of 11 residues. V lost 6 bases and J lost 3, with 4 bases in between. For the CDR3, the DNA is TGTGCCAGCAGATCTACAGATACGCAGTATTTT. Translating it yields CASRSTDTQYF.

The rearrangement joins TRBV18 to TRBJ1-2; 9 bases align to TRBD1. The CDR3 totals 15 residues. The trim removed 0 bases at V and 8 bases at J, leaving 7 bases unmatched. Germline V lookup: CDR1 KGHSH, CDR2 LQKENI. Written as DNA, the CDR3 is TGTGCCAGCTCACCACCGGTCGGGACAGGGCGCGGCTACACCTTC. Translation gives CASSPPVGTGRGYTF.

The chain carries TRBV7-9 and TRBJ2-7; weak D call: TRBD1 (6 bases). CDR3 size: 13 residues. Trimming pared 11 bases from V and 3 bases from J, leaving 17 bases between. Germline V gives CDR1 SEHNR, CDR2 FQNEAQ (reference sequence). CDR3 DNA sequence: TGTGCCGGACGTGGGTCAGGGGACTACGAGCAGTACTTC. Encoded protein: CAGRGSGDYEQYF. Based on the CDR3 plus reference TRBV7-9 and TRBJ2-7, the full variable domain is DTGVSQNPRHKITKRGQNVTFRCDPISEHNRLYWYRQTLGQGPEFLTYFQNEAQLEKSRLLSDRFSAERPKGSFSTLEIQRTEQGDSAMYLCAGRGSGDYEQYFGPGTRLTVT.

The chain is built from TRBV9 and TRBJ1-5, with D hard to call. CDR1 and CDR2 (germline): SGDLS, YYNGEE. The V and J ends lost 0 bases and 6 bases respectively, with 7 bases between them. This CDR3 is 13 amino acids long. The CDR3 region is CASSVGGFQPQHF. The CDR3 DNA sequence: TGTGCCAGCAGCGTAGGGGGATTTCAGCCCCAGCATTTT. Supplemented by reference TRBV9 and TRBJ1-5, the full variable domain reads DSGVTQTPKHLITATGQRVTLRCSPRSGDLSVYWYQQSLDQGLQFLIQYYNGEERAKGNILERFSAQQFPDLHSELNLSSLELGDSALYFCASSVGGFQPQHFGDGTRLSIL.

The chain uses TRBV19 and TRBJ1-2, with a possible D match to TRBD1 (6 bases). Germline values: CDR1 LNHDA, CDR2 SQIVND (reference sequence). The CDR3 is 15 residues long. V lost 0 bases to trimming and J lost 1 base, with 9 bases between them. CDR3 region: CASSIEGQVNYGYTF. CDR3 nucleotides: TGTGCCAGTAGTATAGAGGGACAAGTTAACTATGGCTACACCTTC.

This clone appeared once. V is TRBV20-1 and J is TRBJ2-1, with D perhaps matching TRBD1 or TRBD2 (5 bases each). Trimming removed 3 bases from V and 10 bases from J, with 22 bases in between. CDR1 and CDR2 from the germline V gene are DFQATT and SNEGSKA (reference sequence). This CDR3 spans 15 amino acids. CDR3 sequence reads: CSASFWGNPKSEQFF. CDR3 in DNA: TGCAGTGCTAGTTTTTGGGGGAACCCCAAGAGCGAGCAGTTCTTC.

J is TRBJ2-5 and V is TRBV6-2 or TRBV6-3; 8 nucleotides match TRBD2. Trimming took 0 bases from V and 3 from J; bases not matched to a gene: 6. The CDR3 loop spans 16 amino acids. The germline gives CDR1 MNHEY, CDR2 SVGEGT. The CDR3: CASSYSKTSVEETQYF. The CDR3 bases are TGTGCCAGCAGTTACTCGAAGACTAGCGTCGAAGAGACCCAGTACTTC.

Here the CDR3 reads CASSTRAGGSYNEQFF. The CDR3 nucleotides are TGTGCCAGTAGTACCAGAGCGGGAGGCTCCTACAATGAGCAGTTCTTC. The chain joins TRBV19 to TRBJ2-1; 9 bases agree with TRBD2. Germline V gives CDR1 LNHDA, CDR2 SQIVND (reference sequence). This CDR3 has 16 amino acids. The ends lost 4 bases at V and 0 bases at J; junction bases unmatched: 4.